The clone carrying this T cell receptor (beta chain) occurred a few times. This entry belongs to a study of T-cell memory formation after mild COVID-19. Germline CDR1 LNHDA, CDR2 SQIVND (reference sequence). The CDR3 contains 15 residues. Germline trimming cut 5 bases from V and 5 bases from J; bases unmatched to any gene: 8. One entry per CDR3 protein results from TCRdb running MiXCR on the 5' RACE reads. The data hold approximately 490,000 distinct CDR3 sequences, with about a fifth observed a single time. This chain joins TRBV19 and TRBJ1-1, with TRBD1 matching 10 bases. This clonotype was obtained from an adult woman who had mild COVID-19 (a few samples of this study predate the infection). Cell type and time point are not known. Sequenced input: PBMCs or a T cell subset sorted from them (not recorded which). The CDR3 here is CASSYYPGQGTEAFF. Here the CDR3 DNA reads TGTGCCAGTAGTTACTATCCGGGACAGGGGACTGAAGCTTTCTTT.